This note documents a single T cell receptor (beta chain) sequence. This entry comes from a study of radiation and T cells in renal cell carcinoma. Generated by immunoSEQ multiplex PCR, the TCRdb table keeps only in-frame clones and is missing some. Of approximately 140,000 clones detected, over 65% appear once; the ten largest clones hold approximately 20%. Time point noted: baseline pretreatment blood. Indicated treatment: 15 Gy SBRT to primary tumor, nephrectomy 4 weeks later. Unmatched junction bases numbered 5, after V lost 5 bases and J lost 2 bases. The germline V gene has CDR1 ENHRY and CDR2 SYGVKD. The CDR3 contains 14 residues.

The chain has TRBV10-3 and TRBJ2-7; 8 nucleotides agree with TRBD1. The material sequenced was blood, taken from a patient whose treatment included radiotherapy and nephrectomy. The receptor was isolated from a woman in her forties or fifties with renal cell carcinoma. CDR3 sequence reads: CAISRQGFTYEQYF. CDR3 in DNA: TGTGCCATCAGTCGACAGGGGTTTACCTACGAGCAGTACTTC.